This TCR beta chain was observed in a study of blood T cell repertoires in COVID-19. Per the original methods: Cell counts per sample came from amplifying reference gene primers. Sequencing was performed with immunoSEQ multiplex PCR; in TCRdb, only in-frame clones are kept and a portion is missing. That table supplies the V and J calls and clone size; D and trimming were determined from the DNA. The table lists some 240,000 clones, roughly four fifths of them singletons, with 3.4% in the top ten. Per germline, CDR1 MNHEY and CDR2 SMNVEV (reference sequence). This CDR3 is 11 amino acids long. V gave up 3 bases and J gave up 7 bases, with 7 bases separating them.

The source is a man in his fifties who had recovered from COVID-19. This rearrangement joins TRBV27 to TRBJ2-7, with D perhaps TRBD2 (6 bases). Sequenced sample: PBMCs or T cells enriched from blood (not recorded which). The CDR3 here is CASSFGGEQYF. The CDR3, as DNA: TGTGCCAGCAGTTTCGGAGGGGAGCAGTACTTC.